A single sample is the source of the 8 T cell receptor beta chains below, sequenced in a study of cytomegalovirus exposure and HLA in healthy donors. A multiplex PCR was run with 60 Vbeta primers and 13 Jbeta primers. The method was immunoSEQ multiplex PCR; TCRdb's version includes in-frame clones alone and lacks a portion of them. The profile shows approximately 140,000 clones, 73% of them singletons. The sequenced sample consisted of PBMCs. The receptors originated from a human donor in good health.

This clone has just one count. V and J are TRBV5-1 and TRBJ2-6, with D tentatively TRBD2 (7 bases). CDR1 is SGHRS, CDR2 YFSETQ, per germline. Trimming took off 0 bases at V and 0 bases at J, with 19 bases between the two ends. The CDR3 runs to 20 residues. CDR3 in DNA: TGCGCCAGCAGCTTGGGCCTGGGGGGGGCTATTTTCTCTGGGGCCAACGTCCTGACTTTC. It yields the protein CASSLGLGGAIFSGANVLTF.

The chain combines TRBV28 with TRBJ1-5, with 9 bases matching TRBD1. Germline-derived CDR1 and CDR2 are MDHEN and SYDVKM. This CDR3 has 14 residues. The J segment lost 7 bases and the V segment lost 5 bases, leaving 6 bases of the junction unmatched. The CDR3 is CASSPRDRDQPQHF. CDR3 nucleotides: TGTGCCAGCAGTCCTCGGGACAGGGACCAGCCCCAGCATTTT.

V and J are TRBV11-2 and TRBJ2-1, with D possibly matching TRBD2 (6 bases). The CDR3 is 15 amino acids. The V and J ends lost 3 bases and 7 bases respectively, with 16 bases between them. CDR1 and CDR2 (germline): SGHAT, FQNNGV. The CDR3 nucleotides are TGTGCCAGCAGCTTCGGCGGGGTCTTAAGGAATGAGCAGTTCTTC. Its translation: CASSFGGVLRNEQFF.

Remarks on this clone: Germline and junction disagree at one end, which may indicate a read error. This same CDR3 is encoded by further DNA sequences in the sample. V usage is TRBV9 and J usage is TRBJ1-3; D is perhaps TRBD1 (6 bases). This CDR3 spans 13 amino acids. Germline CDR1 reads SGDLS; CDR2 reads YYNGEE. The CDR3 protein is CASNSGRGNTIYF. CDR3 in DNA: TGTGCCAGCAATTCCGGCAGGGGAAACACCATATACTTT. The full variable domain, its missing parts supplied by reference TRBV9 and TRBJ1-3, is DSGVTQTPKHLITATGQRVTLRCSPRSGDLSVYWYQQSLDQGLQFLIQYYNGEERAKGNILERFSAQQFPDLHSELNLSSLELGDSALYFCASNSGRGNTIYFGEGSWLTVV.

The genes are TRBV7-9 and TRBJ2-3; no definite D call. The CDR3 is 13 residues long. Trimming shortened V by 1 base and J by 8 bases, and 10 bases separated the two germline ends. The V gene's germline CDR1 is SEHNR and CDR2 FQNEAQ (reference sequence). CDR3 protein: CASSLGQAGTQYF. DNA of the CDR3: TGTGCCAGCAGCTTAGGGCAGGCTGGTACGCAGTATTTT.

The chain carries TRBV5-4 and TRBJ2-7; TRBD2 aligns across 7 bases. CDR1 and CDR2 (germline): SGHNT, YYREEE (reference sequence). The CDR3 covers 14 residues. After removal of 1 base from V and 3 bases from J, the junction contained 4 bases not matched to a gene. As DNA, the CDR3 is TGTGCCAGCAGCTTGTCGAGCGGGGACTACGAGCAGTACTTC. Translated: CASSLSSGDYEQYF.

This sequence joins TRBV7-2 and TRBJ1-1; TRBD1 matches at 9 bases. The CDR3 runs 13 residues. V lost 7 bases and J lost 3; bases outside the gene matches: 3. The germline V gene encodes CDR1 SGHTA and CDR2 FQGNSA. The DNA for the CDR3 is TGTGCCAGCATCACAGGGGGCGACACTGAAGCTTTCTTT. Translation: CASITGGDTEAFF.

Written as DNA, the CDR3 is TGTGCCAGCAGCCAAGGAGGTACTGAAGCTTTCTTT. Its protein is CASSQGGTEAFF. The chain joins TRBV2 to TRBJ1-1; no reliable D call. Trimming shortened V by 6 bases and J by 5 bases, and 10 bases separated the two germline ends. The germline V gene has CDR1 SNHLY and CDR2 FYNNEI. CDR3 length: 12 residues.